One sample yielded the 6 T cell receptor beta chains listed below, sequenced in a study of T cell repertoires in cytomegalovirus infection. Antigens for these TCRs are unknown. A single record per CDR3 protein comes from TCRdb applying MiXCR to the reads. The sample includes about 830,000 distinct CDR3 sequences, approximately 30% of them seen just once. The sequencing here drew on cultured CD8+ T cells from PBMCs, taken from culture after CMV antigen stimulation. Every receptor here comes from a human donor in good health (CMV status not recorded). Some clones in this sample may be carry-over from other donors' samples.

There are many counts of this clonotype. The V gene is TRBV7-8, the J gene TRBJ2-1; either TRBD1 or TRBD2 may fit D (6 bases each). This CDR3 is built from 16 residues. V lost 5 bases, J lost 0 bases, and 14 bases lay in between. Germline values: CDR1 SGHVS, CDR2 FQNEAQ. CDR3 DNA: TGTGCCAGCAGCCCGATCGGGGGCAGCTCCTACAATGAGCAGTTCTTC. This sequence encodes CASSPIGGSSYNEQFF.

This clonotype was detected a few times. This chain joins TRBV7-8 and TRBJ1-4, with a weak D call TRBD1 (5 bases). V was shortened by 5 bases and J by 4 bases, with 17 bases between the two germline ends. The CDR3 is 16 residues long. Germline assignment: CDR1 SGHVS and CDR2 FQNEAQ. The CDR3, as DNA: TGTGCCAGCAGCGGCCTCTCAGGGAGAGTTAATGAAAAACTGTTTTTT. Its translation: CASSGLSGRVNEKLFF.

The chain links TRBV12-3 or TRBV12-4 to TRBJ2-3, with a possible D match to TRBD2 (6 bases). This CDR3 contains 16 residues. Deletions cut 8 bases from V and 2 bases from J, with 20 bases between. In DNA form, the CDR3 reads TGTGCCAGCGGTTCCTTGGAGCGGGCTAACACAGATACGCAGTATTTT. Its translation is CASGSLERANTDTQYF.

The chain combines TRBV12-3 or TRBV12-4 with TRBJ1-2, with D maybe TRBD1 (5 bases). V was clipped by 6 bases and J by 3 bases, with 11 bases between them. This CDR3 contains 13 residues. CDR3 sequence reads: CASRDDRYYGYTF. As DNA, the CDR3 is TGTGCCAGCAGAGACGACAGATACTATGGCTACACCTTC.

The V gene is TRBV27, the J gene TRBJ1-2, with a possible D match to TRBD1 (5 bases). This CDR3 contains 13 residues. Germline V gene sequence: CDR1 MNHEY, CDR2 SMNVEV (reference sequence). The ends were cut back, 2 bases at V and 10 bases at J, with 14 bases in the middle. The DNA for the CDR3 is TGTGCCAGCAGTTTACTTGGGACCTTAAACTACACCTTC. It encodes CASSLLGTLNYTF.

The table lists this clonotype with many counts. The chain carries TRBV12-3 or TRBV12-4 and TRBJ2-1, with 8 bases fitting TRBD2. With V trimmed by 4 bases and J by 0 bases, 8 bases remained unmatched. CDR3 length: 17 amino acids. The CDR3 nucleotides read TGTGCCAGCAGTTGGGCGGGGGGATTGAGCTCCTACAATGAGCAGTTCTTC. This encodes CASSWAGGLSSYNEQFF.